This entry lists 20 T cell receptor beta chains sequenced from one sample in a study of hypomethylating agent response in myelodysplastic syndrome. The table came from immunoSEQ multiplex PCR; TCRdb's copy has only in-frame clones and leaves some out. The sample has around 6,600 clones, just under 85% seen once. The sample in question was bone marrow, obtained before or after starting hypomethylating agent treatment for myelodysplastic syndrome (not recorded which). Receptor source: a human donor with myelodysplastic syndrome.

The table lists this clone with a few counts. The V call is TRBV9, the J call TRBJ1-2; 7 bases map to TRBD1. The germline gives CDR1 SGDLS, CDR2 YYNGEE. The CDR3 covers 13 residues. With 0 bases clipped from V and 6 bases from J, the junction kept 2 bases outside the gene matches. CDR3 nucleotide sequence: TGTGCCAGCAGCGTAGAAGGGGGCCATGGCTACACCTTC. Translation: CASSVEGGHGYTF.

V usage is TRBV5-4 and J usage is TRBJ2-3; 8 bases are shared with TRBD2. The CDR3 extends over 16 amino acids. The junction had 16 bases not matched to a gene; V was cut back by 4 bases and J by 9 bases. Germline lookup yields CDR1 SGHNT and CDR2 YYREEE (reference sequence). As DNA, the CDR3 is TGTGCCAGCAGCCCCCCGGGACTAGAATCTGTGGGGACGCAGTATTTT. It encodes CASSPPGLESVGTQYF.

V is TRBV10-3 and J is TRBJ2-7, with 7 nucleotides matching TRBD1. The CDR3 contains 13 residues. In germline, CDR1 is ENHRY, CDR2 SYGVKD. Germline trimming cut 2 bases from V and 5 bases from J; bases unmatched to any gene: 3. In nucleotides, the CDR3 is TGTGCCATCAGTGAGGACCAGGGGGACGAGCAGTACGTC. It specifies CAISEDQGDEQYV.

The chain recombines TRBV6-1 with TRBJ2-1; TRBD2 aligns across 10 bases. V lost 3 bases to trimming and J lost 7 bases; unmatched junction nucleotides: 6. The CDR3 spans 15 residues. CDR1 is MNHNS and CDR2 is SASEGT in the germline V gene. The CDR3 protein is CASSDRASGSNEQFF. The CDR3 bases are TGTGCCAGCAGTGATAGGGCTAGCGGGAGTAATGAGCAGTTCTTC.

This rearrangement joins TRBV5-5 to TRBJ2-3; the D is unclear. The CDR3 runs to 14 residues. Germline-derived CDR1 and CDR2 are SGHKS and YYEKEE (reference sequence). Trimming removed 4 bases from V and 3 bases from J, with 12 bases in between. The chain's CDR3 is CASSAGRATDTQYF. DNA of the CDR3: TGTGCCAGCAGCGCCGGAAGGGCGACAGATACGCAGTATTTT.

The chain employs TRBV5-1 and TRBJ1-4, with a tentative D call TRBD1 (5 bases). The CDR3 sequence is 15 residues long. Looked up from germline, CDR1 is SGHRS and CDR2 is YFSETQ. Trimming stripped 0 bases from V and 4 bases from J, with 10 bases between. CDR3 in DNA: TGCGCCAGCAGCTTGGCCCCAGGGATTAATGAAAAACTGTTTTTT. Translated, it gives CASSLAPGINEKLFF.

The J gene is TRBJ2-2, the V gene TRBV6-4; TRBD1 aligns across 9 bases. Germline CDR1 and CDR2: MRHNA and SNTAGT. The CDR3 spans 16 residues. After removal of 6 bases from V and 4 bases from J, the junction contained 9 bases not matched to a gene. CDR3 nucleotides: TGTGCCAGCAGCCCACAGGGGGCGGTTGGCACCGGGGAGCTGTTTTTT. Encoded protein: CASSPQGAVGTGELFF.

This rearrangement joins TRBV12-5 to TRBJ2-5, with 11 nucleotides matching TRBD1. The CDR3 is 15 amino acids. Losses at the gene ends were 7 bases for V and 3 bases for J; bases not matched to a gene: 7. Germline V gene sequence: CDR1 LGHNT, CDR2 FRNRAP. The CDR3 region is CASAKDRGLEETQYF. The CDR3 bases are TGTGCTAGTGCCAAGGACAGGGGGCTGGAAGAGACCCAGTACTTC.

This chain uses TRBV21-1 with TRBJ1-5. TRBV21-1 constitutes a pseudogene. This CDR3 has 19 residues. CDR3 coding DNA: TGTGCCAGCAGCAATCAGGCTATGGTCTACCCGGGGGGCAATCAGCCCCAGCATTTT. Translating gives CASSNQAMVYPGGNQPQHF.

The chain has TRBV2 and TRBJ2-3; D remains ambiguous. Germline values: CDR1 SNHLY, CDR2 FYNNEI. Trimming stripped 8 bases from V and 8 bases from J, with 26 bases between. The CDR3 extends over 16 amino acids. In DNA, the CDR3 is TGTGCCAGCTCCCCCATCGGTCGGGCGATCCGAGGTACGCAGTATTTT. This translates into CASSPIGRAIRGTQYF.

The chain is built from TRBV6-6 and TRBJ2-6, with TRBD1 matching 8 bases. Per germline, CDR1 MNHNY and CDR2 SVGAGI (reference sequence). J was trimmed by 4 bases and V by 6 bases; bases with no gene match: 2. The CDR3 runs to 14 residues. Here the CDR3 reads CASRTGVGANVLTF. Written as DNA, the CDR3 is TGTGCCAGCAGGACAGGGGTCGGGGCCAACGTCCTGACTTTC.

This chain joins TRBV6-6 and TRBJ1-6, with a weak D call TRBD1 (5 bases). The CDR3 runs 14 residues. Germline-derived CDR1 and CDR2 are MNHNY and SVGAGI (reference sequence). Trimming removed 4 bases at V and 7 bases at J, with 11 bases between. The CDR3 is CASSFREANSPLHF. The DNA for the CDR3 is TGTGCCAGCAGTTTCAGGGAGGCAAATTCACCCCTCCACTTT.

V gene TRBV2 combines with J gene TRBJ1-6; unclear D gene. This CDR3 is built from 16 residues. The V gene's germline CDR1 is SNHLY and CDR2 FYNNEI. V was trimmed by 3 bases and J by 0 bases, leaving 9 bases between them. The DNA for the CDR3 is TGTGCCAGCAGTGATCGGGTTAGCTCCTATAATTCACCCCTCCACTTT. It specifies CASSDRVSSYNSPLHF.

The rearrangement links TRBV5-4 to TRBJ2-1; 9 nucleotides agree with TRBD2. The V segment lost 1 base and the J segment 6 bases; nucleotides outside the gene matches: 5. Germline CDR1 is SGHNT and CDR2 is YYREEE (reference sequence). The length of the CDR3 is 15 residues. In DNA, the CDR3 is TGTGCCAGCAGCTTGAACGCGGGGGGGATCAATGAGCAGTTCTTC. This codes for CASSLNAGGINEQFF.

This clone has a handful of counts. This chain uses TRBV6-1 with TRBJ1-5, with unresolved D. This CDR3 region has 14 residues. Trimming removed 6 bases at V and 0 bases at J, with 9 bases between. Germline CDR1 MNHNS, CDR2 SASEGT. The CDR3 region is CASRLTSSNQPQHF. Written as DNA, the CDR3 is TGTGCCAGCAGACTTACTTCTAGCAATCAGCCCCAGCATTTT.

The gene calls are TRBV13 and TRBJ2-7, with D perhaps matching TRBD1 or TRBD2 (5 bases each). The V gene lost 8 bases and the J gene lost 6 bases, with 20 bases spanning the gap. CDR3 length: 14 amino acids. Per the germline V gene, CDR1 is PRHDT and CDR2 is FYEKMQ (reference sequence). The CDR3 bases are TGTGCCAGCTCTTATAGCGCCCAGGGAAGCGAGCAGTACTTC. It specifies CASSYSAQGSEQYF.

The chain uses TRBV6-5 and TRBJ2-3; TRBD2 aligns across 7 bases. The germline V gene encodes CDR1 MNHEY and CDR2 SVGAGI. Losses at the gene ends were 3 bases for V and 2 bases for J; bases not matched to a gene: 5. This CDR3 region has 15 residues. For the CDR3, the DNA is TGTGCCAGCAGTTATCGGGGAGGGCTCACAGATACGCAGTATTTT. Translating it yields CASSYRGGLTDTQYF.

The count of this clone is one. This chain uses TRBV5-1 with TRBJ1-3, with D perhaps TRBD1 (5 bases). V lost 5 bases, J lost 11 bases, and 14 bases lay in between. Germline CDR1 reads SGHRS; CDR2 reads YFSETQ. This CDR3 has 12 residues. Here the CDR3 reads CASRDSPFPIYF. CDR3 nucleotide sequence: TGCGCCAGCAGAGACAGCCCTTTCCCCATATATTTT.

The J gene is TRBJ1-1, the V gene TRBV30, with unresolved D. CDR3 length equals 16 residues. Trimming took 3 bases from V and 0 from J, leaving 17 bases between them. Germline CDR1 and CDR2: GTSNPN and SVGIG (reference sequence). CDR3 amino acids: CAWSPWLGWVNTEAFF. The CDR3 DNA is TGTGCCTGGAGCCCCTGGCTCGGGTGGGTGAACACTGAAGCTTTCTTT.

The V and J genes are TRBV15 and TRBJ2-1; 11 bases agree with TRBD2. The CDR3 totals 17 residues. V shed 0 bases and J 9 bases; nucleotides not matched to a gene: 10. CDR1 is LNHNV and CDR2 is YYDKDF in the germline V gene (reference sequence). CDR3 in DNA: TGTGCCACCAGCAGAGACCGGATAGCGGGGGGGCGAAGTGAGCAGTTCTTC. Translation: CATSRDRIAGGRSEQFF. Looking up the rest from reference TRBV15 and TRBJ2-1 gives the full variable domain: DAMVIQNPRYQVTQFGKPVTLSCSQTLNHNVMYWYQQKSSQAPKLLFHYYDKDFNNEADTPDNFQSRRPNTSFCFLDIRSPGLGDTAMYLCATSRDRIAGGRSEQFFGPGTRLTVL.